One sample yielded the 31 T cell receptor beta chains listed below, sequenced in a study of CXCR3-negative and CXCR3-positive naive CD8 T cells. Whole-study findings and limits: Researchers report that CXCR3-positive naive cells carry more hydrophobic TRB CDR3s than CXCR3-negative naive cells.

For these receptors, no antigen is known. Each TRB cDNA library was prepared by 5' RACE (with UMI labels). TCRdb re-called the 5' RACE reads and shows each CDR3 protein once, DNA omitted. The sample totals 50,000 to 60,000 distinct CDR3 sequences; its top ten clones hold about 0.5%. Sample: naive CXCR3+ CD8+ T cells from blood. This sample's subset: CD45RO-CCR7+CD27+CD95- naive CD8+ T cells expressing CXCR3 (TNR3+). These receptors all come from a human donor in good health. Some clones in this sample may be carry-over from other donors' samples.

J is TRBJ1-1 and V is TRBV7-9. CDR1 and CDR2 from the germline V gene are SEHNR and FQNEAQ (reference sequence). There are 12 residues in the CDR3. CDR3 protein: CASSLDNTEAFF.

The chain combines TRBV7-8 with TRBJ2-1; the D gene TCRdb calls, TRBD1, cannot be checked with no DNA. Germline CDR1 SGHVS, CDR2 FQNEAQ. The CDR3 sequence is 14 residues long. CDR3 sequence: CASSSGTGLHEQFF.

This chain links TRBV7-2 with TRBJ1-5; TCRdb picks TRBD1, but there is no DNA to check that call. The CDR3 covers 16 residues. From germline, CDR1 is SGHTA and CDR2 FQGNSA. The CDR3: CASSLVQGNLNQPQHF.

CDR3 in amino acids: CASSKLPHSYNEQFF. The chain links TRBV10-1 to TRBJ2-1. The CDR3 has 15 residues. Germline values: CDR1 WNHNN, CDR2 SYGVQD (reference sequence).

This rearrangement joins TRBV12-3 or TRBV12-4 to TRBJ2-7; TCRdb outputs TRBD1, but without DNA this stays unchecked. The CDR3 spans 14 residues. The CDR3 sequence is CASGDRGNSYEQYF.

This sequence joins TRBV7-2 and TRBJ2-5; no DNA is available, so the TRBD2 call from TCRdb remains unchecked. Per germline, CDR1 SGHTA and CDR2 FQGNSA. The CDR3 totals 18 residues. CDR3 loop: CASSSPPSGIADQETQYF.

The chain combines TRBV6-2 or TRBV6-3 with TRBJ2-6; TCRdb gives TRBD2 as the D gene, but with no DNA this cannot be confirmed. CDR1 MNHEY and CDR2 SVGEGT come from the germline V gene. This CDR3 comprises 15 residues. CDR3 sequence reads: CASSYFRAGANVLTF.

The rearrangement joins TRBV9 to TRBJ2-5; checking the TCRdb D call of TRBD1 is not possible without DNA. Germline values: CDR1 SGDLS, CDR2 YYNGEE. CDR3 length: 14 amino acids. CDR3 in amino acids: CASSEFGGAETQYF.

This rearrangement joins TRBV25-1 to TRBJ1-3. The CDR3 has 16 residues. The germline V gene encodes CDR1 MGHDK and CDR2 SYGVNS. The CDR3 is CASSESYIWAGNTIYF.

The genes are TRBV7-2 and TRBJ2-4. This CDR3 comprises 15 residues. The germline V gene encodes CDR1 SGHTA and CDR2 FQGNSA. CDR3 sequence reads: CASSLEFRSKNIQYF.

The genes are TRBV2 and TRBJ1-2. Per the germline V gene, CDR1 is SNHLY and CDR2 is FYNNEI. This CDR3 region has 14 residues. The CDR3 protein is CASPLKVENFGYTF.

The chain links TRBV7-2 to TRBJ2-7; the D gene TCRdb calls, TRBD2, cannot be checked with no DNA. This CDR3 has 14 amino acids. The germline gives CDR1 SGHTA, CDR2 FQGNSA. CDR3: CASSLAGALYEQYF.

The chain links TRBV7-3 to TRBJ2-1; TCRdb indicates TRBD1, and absent DNA this call remains unverified. The germline CDR1 and CDR2 sequences are SGHTA and FQGTGA. The CDR3 length is 19 residues. The CDR3 sequence: CASSLIGPGGRSSYNEQFF.

The CDR3 reads CASSLVPSPYIQYF. The chain links TRBV7-9 to TRBJ2-4. The CDR3 loop spans 14 amino acids. The germline CDR1 and CDR2 sequences are SEHNR and FQNEAQ (reference sequence).

This chain connects TRBV27 to TRBJ2-7; the D call from TCRdb, TRBD2, cannot be confirmed without DNA. The CDR3 totals 14 residues. The germline V gene has CDR1 MNHEY and CDR2 SMNVEV (reference sequence). This CDR3 reads CASSSSANSYEQYF.

V and J are TRBV7-7 and TRBJ2-5; the D call of TRBD2 rests on TCRdb alone, since no DNA is present to check it. The germline V gene has CDR1 SSHAT and CDR2 FNYEAQ (reference sequence). The CDR3 is 15 amino acids. This CDR3 is CASSRGLAGQETQYF.

The J gene is TRBJ1-5, the V gene TRBV12-3 or TRBV12-4; TCRdb proposes TRBD1, but this gene call is untestable without DNA. CDR3 length: 15 amino acids. The CDR3 loop is CASSLDGGSYQPQHF.

The rearrangement uses TRBV29-1 and TRBJ2-3; TCRdb names TRBD1, which stays unverified in the absence of DNA. CDR1 and CDR2 (germline): SQVTM, ANQGSEA. The CDR3 has 13 residues. The CDR3 reads CSVSDRYTDTQYF.

The genes are TRBV12-3 or TRBV12-4 and TRBJ1-2; the TCRdb call, TRBD1, lacks DNA for checking. The CDR3 is 14 amino acids. The CDR3 sequence is CASSAGARRYGYTF.

The chain has TRBV14 and TRBJ2-7; TCRdb indicates TRBD2, and absent DNA this call remains unverified. The CDR3 totals 13 residues. Germline assignment: CDR1 SGHDN and CDR2 FVKESK. The CDR3 here is CASSQALRAGQYF.

The gene calls are TRBV5-1 and TRBJ1-1; TCRdb designates TRBD1, a call that cannot be tested without DNA. The CDR3 spans 14 residues. Germline V lookup: CDR1 SGHRS, CDR2 YFSETQ. The CDR3: CASVMDSGAEEAFF.

The V call is TRBV20-1, the J call TRBJ1-1; TCRdb returns TRBD1, unconfirmable since there is no DNA. The V gene's germline CDR1 is DFQATT and CDR2 SNEGSKA (reference sequence). The CDR3 has 12 amino acids. The CDR3 sequence: CSARTGDTEAFF.

CDR3 sequence reads: CASSLISGSYNEQFF. The chain employs TRBV11-2 and TRBJ2-1. This CDR3 spans 15 amino acids. Germline V lookup: CDR1 SGHAT, CDR2 FQNNGV.

The chain uses TRBV7-8 and TRBJ1-4; TCRdb reports TRBD1, a call that lacks DNA to check it against. The CDR3 totals 15 residues. The germline CDR1 and CDR2 sequences are SGHVS and FQNEAQ. This chain's CDR3 is CASSAQGQRNEKLFF.

The chain carries TRBV7-9 and TRBJ1-1; the TCRdb D gene call, TRBD1, has no DNA to confirm it. CDR1 is SEHNR and CDR2 is FQNEAQ in the germline V gene (reference sequence). This CDR3 contains 12 residues. CDR3 residues: CATTFRGTEAFF.

The chain is built from TRBV6-2 or TRBV6-3 and TRBJ2-1; lacking DNA, the TRBD2 call made by TCRdb goes unchecked. Germline V CDR1 and CDR2: MNHEY, SVGEGT. The CDR3 contains 18 residues. CDR3 in amino acids: CASSPGLAGGQTYNEQFF.

The rearrangement uses TRBV20-1 and TRBJ2-1; no DNA is available, so the TRBD1 call from TCRdb remains unchecked. The CDR3 totals 13 residues. Germline V gene lookup returns CDR1 DFQATT and CDR2 SNEGSKA (reference sequence). The CDR3 reads CSASGPQGERGLF.

This chain connects TRBV4-3 to TRBJ1-5. Per germline, CDR1 LGHNA and CDR2 YSLEER. There are 17 residues in the CDR3. This CDR3 reads CASSQDLPVDSNQPQHF.

J is TRBJ1-1 and V is TRBV4-1. Germline CDR1 reads MGHRA; CDR2 reads YSYEKL. The CDR3 runs to 14 residues. The CDR3 protein is CASSLEGQNTEAFF.

V usage is TRBV12-5 and J usage is TRBJ1-1; as DNA is missing, the TRBD1 call by TCRdb cannot be tested. CDR1 LGHNT and CDR2 FRNRAP come from the germline V gene. The CDR3 is made up of 13 amino acids. CDR3 residues: CASGEDRGTEAFF.

The J gene is TRBJ2-7, the V gene TRBV13; without DNA, the TCRdb call of TRBD1 cannot be checked. The CDR3 loop spans 13 amino acids. Germline lookup yields CDR1 PRHDT and CDR2 FYEKMQ (reference sequence). The CDR3 protein is CASSLPAGDEQYF.